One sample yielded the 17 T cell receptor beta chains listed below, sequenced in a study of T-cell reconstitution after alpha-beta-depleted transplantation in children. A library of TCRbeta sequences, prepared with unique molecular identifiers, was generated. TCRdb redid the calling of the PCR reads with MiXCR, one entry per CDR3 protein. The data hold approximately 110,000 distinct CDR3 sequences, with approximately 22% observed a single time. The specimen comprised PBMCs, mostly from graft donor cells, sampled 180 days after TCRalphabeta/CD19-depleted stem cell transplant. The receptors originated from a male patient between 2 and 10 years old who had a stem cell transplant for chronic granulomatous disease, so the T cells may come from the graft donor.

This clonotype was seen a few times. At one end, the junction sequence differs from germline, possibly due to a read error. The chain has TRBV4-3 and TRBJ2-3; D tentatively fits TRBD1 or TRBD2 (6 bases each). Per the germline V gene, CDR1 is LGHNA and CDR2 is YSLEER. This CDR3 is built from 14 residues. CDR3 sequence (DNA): TGCGCCAGCAGCCAAGTGTACGACCGGGGGCAGCGTAATTTT. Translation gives CASSQVYDRGQRNF.

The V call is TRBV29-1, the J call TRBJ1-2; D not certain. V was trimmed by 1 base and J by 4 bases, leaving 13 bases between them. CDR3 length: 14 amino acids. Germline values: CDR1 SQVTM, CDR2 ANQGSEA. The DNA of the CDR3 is TGCAGCGTTGAAGCGTTAGGGCAGGTCTATGGCTACACCTTC. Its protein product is CSVEALGQVYGYTF.

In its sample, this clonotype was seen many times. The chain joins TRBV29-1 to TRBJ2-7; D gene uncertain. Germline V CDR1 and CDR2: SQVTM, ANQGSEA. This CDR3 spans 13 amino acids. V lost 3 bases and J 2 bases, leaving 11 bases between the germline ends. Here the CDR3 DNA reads TGCAGCGTTGAGTTGGACGCCCCCTACGAGCAGTACTTC. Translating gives CSVELDAPYEQYF.

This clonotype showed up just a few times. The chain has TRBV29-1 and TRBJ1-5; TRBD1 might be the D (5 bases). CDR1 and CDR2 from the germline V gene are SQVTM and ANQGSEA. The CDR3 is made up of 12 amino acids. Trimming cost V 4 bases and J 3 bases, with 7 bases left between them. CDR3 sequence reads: CSVAGINQPQHF. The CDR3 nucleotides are TGCAGCGTTGCAGGGATCAATCAGCCCCAGCATTTT.

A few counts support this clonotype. CDR3 region: CSAPAFSTRDTQYF. The CDR3 coding sequence is TGCAGTGCTCCAGCATTTTCGACGAGAGATACGCAGTATTTT. V and J are TRBV20-1 and TRBJ2-3; D is unclear. CDR3 length equals 14 residues. Per germline, CDR1 DFQATT and CDR2 SNEGSKA (reference sequence). The V end was cut by 5 bases, the J end by 5 bases, with 17 bases between.

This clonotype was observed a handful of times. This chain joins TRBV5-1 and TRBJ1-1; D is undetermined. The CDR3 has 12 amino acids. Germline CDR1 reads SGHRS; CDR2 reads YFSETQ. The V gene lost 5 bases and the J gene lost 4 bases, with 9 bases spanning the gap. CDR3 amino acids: CASSERVTEAFF. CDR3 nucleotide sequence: TGCGCCAGCAGTGAACGAGTCACTGAAGCTTTCTTT.

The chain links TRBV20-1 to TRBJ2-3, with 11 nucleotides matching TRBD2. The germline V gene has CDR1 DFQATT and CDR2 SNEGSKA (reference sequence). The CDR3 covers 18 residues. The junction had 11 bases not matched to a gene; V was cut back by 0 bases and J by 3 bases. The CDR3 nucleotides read TGCAGTGCTAGAGACCCCCTTTTGGCTAGCGGGAGGACAGATACGCAGTATTTT. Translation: CSARDPLLASGRTDTQYF.

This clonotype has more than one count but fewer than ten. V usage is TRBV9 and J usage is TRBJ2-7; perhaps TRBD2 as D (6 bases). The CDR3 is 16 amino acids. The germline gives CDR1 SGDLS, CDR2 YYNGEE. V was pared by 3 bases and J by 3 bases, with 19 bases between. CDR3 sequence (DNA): TGTGCCAGCAGCGCGAGCCTAGGGACTGCCAGCTACGAGCAGTACTTC. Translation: CASSASLGTASYEQYF.

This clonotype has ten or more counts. The CDR3 nucleotides are TGTGCCAGCAGCTTAGATCTCCCGCGGGGGCAATACGAGCAGTACTTC. Its protein is CASSLDLPRGQYEQYF. This sequence joins TRBV11-2 and TRBJ2-7, with D possibly TRBD2 on 7 matching bases. Germline-derived CDR1 and CDR2 are SGHAT and FQNNGV. V gave up 0 bases and J gave up 4 bases, with 16 bases separating them. The CDR3 runs to 16 residues.

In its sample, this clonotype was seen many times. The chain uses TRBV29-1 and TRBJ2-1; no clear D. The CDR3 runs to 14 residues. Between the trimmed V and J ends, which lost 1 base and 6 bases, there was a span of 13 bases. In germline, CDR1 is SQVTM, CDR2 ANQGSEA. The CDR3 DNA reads TGCAGCGTTGAAGGCCCAGGAGTCACCAATGAGCAGTTCTTC. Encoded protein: CSVEGPGVTNEQFF.

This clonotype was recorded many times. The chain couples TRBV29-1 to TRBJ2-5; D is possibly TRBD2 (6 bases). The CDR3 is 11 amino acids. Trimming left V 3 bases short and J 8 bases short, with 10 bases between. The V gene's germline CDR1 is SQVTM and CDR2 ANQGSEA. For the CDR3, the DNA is TGCAGCGTTGATAGGGCGGGAACCCAGTACTTC. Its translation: CSVDRAGTQYF.

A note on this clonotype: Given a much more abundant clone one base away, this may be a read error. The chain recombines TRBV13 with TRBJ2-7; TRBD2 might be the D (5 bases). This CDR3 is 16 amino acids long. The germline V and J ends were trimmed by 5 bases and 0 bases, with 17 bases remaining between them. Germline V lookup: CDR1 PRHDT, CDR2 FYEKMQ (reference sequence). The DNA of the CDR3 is TGTGCCAGCAGCAACCTACTAGACGTATCCTCCTACGAGCAGTACTTC. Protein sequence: CASSNLLDVSSYEQYF.

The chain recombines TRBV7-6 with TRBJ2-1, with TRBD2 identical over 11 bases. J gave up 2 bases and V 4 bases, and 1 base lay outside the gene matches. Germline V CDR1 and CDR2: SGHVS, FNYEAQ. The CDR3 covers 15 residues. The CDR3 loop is CASSSTSGAYNEQFF. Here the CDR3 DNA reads TGTGCCAGCAGCTCGACTAGCGGGGCCTACAATGAGCAGTTCTTC. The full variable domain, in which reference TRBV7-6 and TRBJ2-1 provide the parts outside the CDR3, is GAGVSQSPRYKVTKRGQDVALRCDPISGHVSLYWYRQALGQGPEFLTYFNYEAQQDKSGLPNDRFSAERPEGSISTLTIQRTEQRDSAMYRCASSSTSGAYNEQFFGPGTRLTVL.

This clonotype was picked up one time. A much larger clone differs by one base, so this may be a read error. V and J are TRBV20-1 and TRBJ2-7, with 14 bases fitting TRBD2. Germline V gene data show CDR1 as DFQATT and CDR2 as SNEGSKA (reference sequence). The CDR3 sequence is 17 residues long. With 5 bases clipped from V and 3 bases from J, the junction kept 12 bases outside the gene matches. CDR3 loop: CSAGSPGTSGGLYEQYF. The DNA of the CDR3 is TGCAGTGCTGGTTCTCCCGGGACTAGCGGGGGCCTCTACGAGCAGTACTTC.

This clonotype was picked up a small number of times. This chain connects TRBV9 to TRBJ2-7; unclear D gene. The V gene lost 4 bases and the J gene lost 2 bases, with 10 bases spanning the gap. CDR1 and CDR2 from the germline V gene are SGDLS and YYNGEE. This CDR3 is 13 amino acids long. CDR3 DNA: TGTGCCAGCAGCATCCGCCCAGCCTACGAGCAGTACTTC. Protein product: CASSIRPAYEQYF.

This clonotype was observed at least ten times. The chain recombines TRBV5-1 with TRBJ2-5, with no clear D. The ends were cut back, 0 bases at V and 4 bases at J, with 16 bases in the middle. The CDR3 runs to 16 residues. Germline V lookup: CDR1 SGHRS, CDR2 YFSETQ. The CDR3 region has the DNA TGCGCCAGCAGCTTGGTTCCGACCAGCCTGCGAGAGACCCAGTACTTC. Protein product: CASSLVPTSLRETQYF.

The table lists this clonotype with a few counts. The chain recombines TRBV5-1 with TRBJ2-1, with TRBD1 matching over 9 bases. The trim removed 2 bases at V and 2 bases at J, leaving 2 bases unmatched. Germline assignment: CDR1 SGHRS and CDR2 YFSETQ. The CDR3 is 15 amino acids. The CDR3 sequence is CASSLGQGTYNEQFF. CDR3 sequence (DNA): TGCGCCAGCAGCTTAGGACAGGGGACCTACAATGAGCAGTTCTTC. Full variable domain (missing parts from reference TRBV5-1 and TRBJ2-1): KAGVTQTPRYLIKTRGQQVTLSCSPISGHRSVSWYQQTPGQGLQFLFEYFSETQRNKGNFPGRFSGRQFSNSRSEMNVSTLELGDSALYLCASSLGQGTYNEQFFGPGTRLTVL.